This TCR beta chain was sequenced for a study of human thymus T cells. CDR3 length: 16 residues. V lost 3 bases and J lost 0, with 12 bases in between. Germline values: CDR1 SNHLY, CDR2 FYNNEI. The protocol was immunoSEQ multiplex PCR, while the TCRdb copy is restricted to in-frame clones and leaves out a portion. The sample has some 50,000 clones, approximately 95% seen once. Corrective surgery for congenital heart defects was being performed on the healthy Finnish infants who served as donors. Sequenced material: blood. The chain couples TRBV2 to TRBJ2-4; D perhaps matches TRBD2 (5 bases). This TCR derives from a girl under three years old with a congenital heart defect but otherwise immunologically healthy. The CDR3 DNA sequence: TGTGCCAGCAGTGATAGAGCGGCACTAGCCAAAAACATTCAGTACTTC. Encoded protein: CASSDRAALAKNIQYF.